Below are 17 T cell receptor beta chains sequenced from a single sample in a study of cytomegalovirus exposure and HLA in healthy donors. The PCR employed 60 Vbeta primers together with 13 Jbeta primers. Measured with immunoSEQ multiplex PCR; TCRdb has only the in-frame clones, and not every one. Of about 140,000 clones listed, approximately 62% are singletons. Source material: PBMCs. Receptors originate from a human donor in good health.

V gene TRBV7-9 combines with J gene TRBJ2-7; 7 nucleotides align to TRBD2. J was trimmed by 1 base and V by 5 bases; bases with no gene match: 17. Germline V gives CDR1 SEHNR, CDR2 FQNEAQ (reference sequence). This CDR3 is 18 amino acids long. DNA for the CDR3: TGTGCCAGCAGCCCTGGAACCGGGACTACCATGGGGTCCTACGAGCAGTACTTC. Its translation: CASSPGTGTTMGSYEQYF. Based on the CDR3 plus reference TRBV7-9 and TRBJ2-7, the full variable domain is DTGVSQNPRHKITKRGQNVTFRCDPISEHNRLYWYRQTLGQGPEFLTYFQNEAQLEKSRLLSDRFSAERPKGSFSTLEIQRTEQGDSAMYLCASSPGTGTTMGSYEQYFGPGTRLTVT.

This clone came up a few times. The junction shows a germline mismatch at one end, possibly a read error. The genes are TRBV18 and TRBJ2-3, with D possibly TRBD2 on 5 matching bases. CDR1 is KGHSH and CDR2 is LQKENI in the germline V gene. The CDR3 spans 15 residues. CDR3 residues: CASSPSTRNTDAQYF. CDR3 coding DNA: TGTGCCAGCTCACCAAGTACTAGAAATACAGATGCGCAGTATTTT.

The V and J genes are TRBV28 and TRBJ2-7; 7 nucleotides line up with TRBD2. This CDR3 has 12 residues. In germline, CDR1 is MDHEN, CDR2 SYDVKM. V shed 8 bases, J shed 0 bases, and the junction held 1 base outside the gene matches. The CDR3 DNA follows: TGTGCCAGCGGGAGGGGCTCCTACGAGCAGTACTTC. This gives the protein CASGRGSYEQYF.

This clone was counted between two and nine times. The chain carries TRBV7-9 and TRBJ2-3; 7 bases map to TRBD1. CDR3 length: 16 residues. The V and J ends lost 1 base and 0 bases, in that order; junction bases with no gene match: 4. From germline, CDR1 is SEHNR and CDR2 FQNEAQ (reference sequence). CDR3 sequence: CASSLEGGGSTDTQYF. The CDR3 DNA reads TGTGCCAGCAGCTTAGAAGGGGGCGGGAGCACAGATACGCAGTATTTT.

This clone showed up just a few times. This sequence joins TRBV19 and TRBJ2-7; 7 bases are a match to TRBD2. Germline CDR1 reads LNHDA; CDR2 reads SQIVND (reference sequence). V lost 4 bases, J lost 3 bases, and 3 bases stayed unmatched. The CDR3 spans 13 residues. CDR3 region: CASSTGTIYEQYF. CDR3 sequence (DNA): TGTGCCAGTAGTACCGGGACTATCTACGAGCAGTACTTC.

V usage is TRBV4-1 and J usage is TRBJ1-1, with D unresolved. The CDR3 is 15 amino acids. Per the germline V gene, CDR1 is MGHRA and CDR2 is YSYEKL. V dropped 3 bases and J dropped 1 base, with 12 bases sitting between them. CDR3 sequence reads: CASSQRPQANTEAFF. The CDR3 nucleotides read TGCGCCAGCAGCCAGCGACCGCAGGCGAACACTGAAGCTTTCTTT.

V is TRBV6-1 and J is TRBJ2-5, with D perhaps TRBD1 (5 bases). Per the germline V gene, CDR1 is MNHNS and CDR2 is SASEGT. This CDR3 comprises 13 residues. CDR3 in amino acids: CAISPRQQETQYF. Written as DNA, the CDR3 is TGTGCAATATCACCAAGACAGCAAGAGACCCAGTACTTC.

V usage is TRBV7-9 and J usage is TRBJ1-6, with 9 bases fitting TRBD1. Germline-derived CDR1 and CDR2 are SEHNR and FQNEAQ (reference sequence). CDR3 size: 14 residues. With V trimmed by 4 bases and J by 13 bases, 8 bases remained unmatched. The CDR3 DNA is TGTGCCAGCAGCTACGGACAGGGGACAGCGCCCCTCCACTTT. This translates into CASSYGQGTAPLHF.

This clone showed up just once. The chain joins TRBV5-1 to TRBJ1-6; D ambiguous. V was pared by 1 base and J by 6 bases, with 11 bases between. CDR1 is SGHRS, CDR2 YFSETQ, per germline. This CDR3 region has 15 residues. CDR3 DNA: TGCGCCAGCAGCTTGAGTTTTGGCCCTAATTCACCCCTCCACTTT. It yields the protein CASSLSFGPNSPLHF.

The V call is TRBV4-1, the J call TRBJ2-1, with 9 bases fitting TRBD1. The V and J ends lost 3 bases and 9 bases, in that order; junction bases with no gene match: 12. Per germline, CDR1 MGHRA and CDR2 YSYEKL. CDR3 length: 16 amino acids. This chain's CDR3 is CASSQWSGTGISEQFF. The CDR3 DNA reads TGCGCCAGCAGCCAGTGGTCCGGGACAGGGATTAGTGAGCAGTTCTTC.

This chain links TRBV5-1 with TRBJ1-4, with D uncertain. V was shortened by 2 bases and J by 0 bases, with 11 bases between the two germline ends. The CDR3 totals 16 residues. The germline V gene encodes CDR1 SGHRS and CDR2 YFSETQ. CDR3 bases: TGCGCCAGCAGCTTACTTCCGATTGCAACTAATGAAAAACTGTTTTTT. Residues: CASSLLPIATNEKLFF.

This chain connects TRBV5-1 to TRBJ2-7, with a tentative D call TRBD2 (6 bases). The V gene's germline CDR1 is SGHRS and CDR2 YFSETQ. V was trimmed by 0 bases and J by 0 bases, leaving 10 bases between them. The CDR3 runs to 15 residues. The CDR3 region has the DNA TGCGCCAGCAGCTTGGGCGGGACGAGCTCCTACGAGCAGTACTTC. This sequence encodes CASSLGGTSSYEQYF.

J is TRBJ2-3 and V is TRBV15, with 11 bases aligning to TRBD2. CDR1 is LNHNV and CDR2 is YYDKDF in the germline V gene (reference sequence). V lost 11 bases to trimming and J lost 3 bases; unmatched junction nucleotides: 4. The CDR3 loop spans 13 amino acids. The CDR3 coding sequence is TGTGCCGCGCGGACTAGCGGGACAGATACGCAGTATTTT. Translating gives CAARTSGTDTQYF.

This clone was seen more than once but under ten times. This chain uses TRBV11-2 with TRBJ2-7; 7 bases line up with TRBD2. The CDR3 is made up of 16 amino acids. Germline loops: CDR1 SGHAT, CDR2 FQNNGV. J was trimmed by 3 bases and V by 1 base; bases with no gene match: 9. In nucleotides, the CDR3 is TGTGCCAGCAGCTTAGGGCCCGGGAGGTCTCACTACGAGCAGTACTTC. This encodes CASSLGPGRSHYEQYF.

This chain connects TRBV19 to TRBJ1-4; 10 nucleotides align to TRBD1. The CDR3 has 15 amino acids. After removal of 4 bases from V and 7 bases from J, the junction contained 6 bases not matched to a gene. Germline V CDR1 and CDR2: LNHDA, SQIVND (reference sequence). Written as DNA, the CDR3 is TGTGCCAGTAGTAGCGGGACAGGGGAGGTTGAAAAACTGTTTTTT. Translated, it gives CASSSGTGEVEKLFF.

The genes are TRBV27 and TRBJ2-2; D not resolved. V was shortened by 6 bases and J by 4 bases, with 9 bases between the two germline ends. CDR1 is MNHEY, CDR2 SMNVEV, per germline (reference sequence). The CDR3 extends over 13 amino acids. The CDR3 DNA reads TGTGCCAGCAGGGAGAGGAGCACCGGGGAGCTGTTTTTT. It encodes CASRERSTGELFF.

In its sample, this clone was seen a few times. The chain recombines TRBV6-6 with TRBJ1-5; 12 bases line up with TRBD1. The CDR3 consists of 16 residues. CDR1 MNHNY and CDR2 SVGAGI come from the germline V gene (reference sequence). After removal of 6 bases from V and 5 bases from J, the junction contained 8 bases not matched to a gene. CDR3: CASRELGTGGYQPQHF. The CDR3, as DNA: TGTGCCAGCAGAGAACTCGGGACAGGGGGCTATCAGCCCCAGCATTTT.